The present entry profiles one TCR beta chain with its context. No antigen is known for it. This entry belongs to a study of cytomegalovirus exposure and HLA in healthy donors. Study context: Previous work identified roughly 120 million unique TCR beta sequences from around 200 million T cells. Study-wide points: CMV antigen specificity of three CMV-associated chains was confirmed in vitro.

The CDR3 is 12 amino acids. V was pared by 7 bases and J by 4 bases, with 3 bases of the junction left unmatched. The germline V gene has CDR1 SGDLS and CDR2 YYNGEE. PCR used 60 Vbeta primers and 13 Jbeta primers. Sequencing was performed with immunoSEQ multiplex PCR; in TCRdb, only in-frame clones are kept and a portion is missing. The sample carries about 160,000 clones, around 73% recorded once. There were likely unrecorded immune exposures, though donors were nominally healthy when sampled. Material for sequencing was PBMCs. The sequence came from a male donor in good health and CMV-seronegative. The rearrangement links TRBV9 to TRBJ1-2; 8 nucleotides match TRBD1. CDR3 nucleotide sequence: TGTGCCAGCCTCGGGACAGGCTATGGCTACACCTTC. This sequence encodes CASLGTGYGYTF.